This is a list of T cell receptor beta chains from one sample in a study of identical twins. TCRdb reprocessed the 5' RACE reads via MiXCR and lists one record per CDR3 protein. The sample contains about 690,000 distinct CDR3 sequences, over 5% of which appear only once. Sequences were obtained from naive T cells sorted from blood. The source is a man younger than 35 in good health. Each CDR3 is given with its conserved first and last residue. D genes are given only for firm matches. Clone size appears in some rows only: once, few, many, or a class for an expanded clone.

clone_size j_call d_call v_call cdr3_nt cdr3_aa
NA TRBJ2-5 NA TRBV20-1 TGCAGTGCTTACCCCCCGGCGGGACGGGAGACCCAGTACTTC CSAYPPAGRETQYF
NA TRBJ1-2 TRBD1 TRBV13 TGTGCCAGCACTAAGGCAGTGGACAGGGGTCCAGACTATGGCTACACCTTC CASTKAVDRGPDYGYTF
many TRBJ2-7 TRBD1 TRBV6-5 TGTGCCAGCAGCTCTCGGGGGACAGGGGCCTACGAGCAGTACTTC CASSSRGTGAYEQYF
few TRBJ2-5 NA TRBV15 TGTGCCACCAGCAGGTCAATCCAGGAGACCCAGTACTTC CATSRSIQETQYF
many TRBJ2-2 NA TRBV27 TGTGCCAGCAGTTTCGGAGGCGCCACCGGGGAGCTGTTTTTT CASSFGGATGELFF
NA TRBJ2-7 NA TRBV28 TGTGCCAGCAGTCCGCACCGCAAGGGAAACTACGAGCAGTACTTC CASSPHRKGNYEQYF
many TRBJ1-5 NA TRBV29-1 TGCAGCGTTAGACAGCCCGGTCGAGATCAGCCCCAGCATTTT CSVRQPGRDQPQHF
NA TRBJ1-6 TRBD1 TRBV4-1 TGCGCCAGCAGCCAAGAAGGGACGGGACAGTATAATTCACCCCTCCACTTT CASSQEGTGQYNSPLHF
few TRBJ2-6 NA TRBV5-6 TGTGCCAGCAGCTTGGTATGGACAGTCAGCTCTGGGGCCAACGTCCTGACTTTC CASSLVWTVSSGANVLTF
many TRBJ2-1 NA TRBV7-9 TGTGCCAGCAGCCCGGAAGCAGGTCGGTCCAAGGAGCAGTTCTTC CASSPEAGRSKEQFF
NA TRBJ2-1 TRBD2 TRBV3-1 TGTGCCAGCGCGTATGGCGGGAGGGCCAGTGAGCAGTTCTTC CASAYGGRASEQFF
NA TRBJ2-7 NA TRBV4-2 TGTGCCAGCAGCCCCCCGAACCACGAGCAGTACTTC CASSPPNHEQYF
few TRBJ2-6 NA TRBV12-3/TRBV12-4 TGTGCCAGCAGTCCCATCTCTGGGGCCAACGTCCTGACTTTC CASSPISGANVLTF
NA TRBJ1-3 NA TRBV7-9 TGTGCCAGCAGCCCGGGGGGCGGGATCAACTCTGGAAACACCATATATTTT CASSPGGGINSGNTIYF
NA TRBJ2-5 NA TRBV5-5 TGTGCCAGCAGCTTGGTTCGAGCGGAGGGGACCCAGTACTTC CASSLVRAEGTQYF
NA TRBJ2-5 NA TRBV27 TGTGCCAGCTCCGAGGCTTTCGAGCGGCAAGAGACCCAGTACTTC CASSEAFERQETQYF
many TRBJ1-2 TRBD1 TRBV27 TGTGCCAGCGCGACAGGGGCCAACTATGGCTACACCTTC CASATGANYGYTF
NA TRBJ2-7 NA TRBV7-9 TGTGCCAGCAGCTTATCGACGGGGGGCGGAGCCGATGTAGAGCAGTACTTC CASSLSTGGGADVEQYF
few TRBJ2-6 NA TRBV7-8 TGTGCCAGCAGCCCCGGAATGTTGGGGCGCTCTGGGGCCAACGTCCTGACTTTC CASSPGMLGRSGANVLTF
NA TRBJ2-7 TRBD1 TRBV10-3 TGTGCCATCAGGTCAAGACAGGGGATACCCTACGAGCAGTACTTC CAIRSRQGIPYEQYF
many TRBJ2-7 NA TRBV20-1 TGCAGTGCTCCAGACAGGATGTATGACGAGCAGTACTTC CSAPDRMYDEQYF
many TRBJ2-5 TRBD1 TRBV12-3/TRBV12-4 TGTGCCAGCAGTGATCTCCGGGACAGGGGAGAGACCCAGTACTTC CASSDLRDRGETQYF
many TRBJ1-5 NA TRBV25-1 TGTGCCAGCAGTGGCCTGGGCAATCAGCCCCAGCATTTT CASSGLGNQPQHF
many TRBJ2-1 TRBD2 TRBV5-1 TGCGCCAGCAGCTCCGCGGGAGGCCGTCGGAATGAGCAGTTCTTC CASSSAGGRRNEQFF
NA TRBJ1-5 NA TRBV11-2 TGTGCCAGCAGCGTAACAGGGAATCAGCCCCAGCATTTT CASSVTGNQPQHF
NA TRBJ2-5 TRBD2 TRBV11-2 TGTGCCAGCAGCGACCTAGCGGGATCAATTGTGGAGACCCAGTACTTC CASSDLAGSIVETQYF
many TRBJ2-1 TRBD2 TRBV20-1 TGCAGTGCCTGGACTAGCGGCACCTACAATGAGCAGTTCTTC CSAWTSGTYNEQFF
few TRBJ2-1 NA TRBV21-1 TGTGCCACCACTCCTGGGGAGATAGCGGGATCCAGTGAGCAGTTCTTC CATTPGEIAGSSEQFF
many TRBJ2-3 NA TRBV20-1 TGCAGTGCTAGACCCGGGACAGATACGCAGTATTTT CSARPGTDTQYF
many TRBJ2-1 NA TRBV9 TGTGCCAGCAGCGTAATTAGCGGAAACAATGAGCAGTTCTTC CASSVISGNNEQFF
few TRBJ1-2 NA TRBV5-1 TGCGCCAGCAGCGAGAACTTTCCCAGTCACTATGGCTACACCTTC CASSENFPSHYGYTF
many TRBJ2-1 TRBD1 TRBV20-1 TGCAGTGCTAGAGAATCCCGGACAGGGGGGACTTACAATGAGCAGTTCTTC CSARESRTGGTYNEQFF
few TRBJ2-1 NA TRBV11-3 TGTGCCAGCAGCTTAGTTGGGGTACCAAAAAACAATGAGCAGTTCTTC CASSLVGVPKNNEQFF
few TRBJ2-7 NA TRBV6-2/TRBV6-3 TGTGCCAGCAGTTATTCACTAGGCGTCTACGAGCAGTACTTC CASSYSLGVYEQYF
many TRBJ2-5 TRBD2 TRBV12-3/TRBV12-4 TGTGCCAGCAGCTCGTCCGGGACTAGGGTGGAGACCCAGTACTTC CASSSSGTRVETQYF
few TRBJ2-3 TRBD1 TRBV29-1 TGCAGCGTGGAACTCTTGACAGGGAGATTTACAGATACGCAGTATTTT CSVELLTGRFTDTQYF
many TRBJ1-1 NA TRBV28 TGTGCCAGCAGTTTATCGAGGGGCCCGAACACTGAAGCTTTCTTT CASSLSRGPNTEAFF
few TRBJ2-2 NA TRBV4-2 TGTGCCAGCAGCCCCGTACTAGGGGGCACCGGGGAGCTGTTTTTT CASSPVLGGTGELFF
NA TRBJ2-7 NA TRBV5-1 TGCGCCAGCACTTTCTTTGGGGGGGCTGGCTACGAGCAGTACTTC CASTFFGGAGYEQYF
NA TRBJ2-2 NA TRBV7-8 TGTGCCAGCACCGTGTCTCCAGGGGCGAGATATAACACCGGGGAGCTGTTTTTT CASTVSPGARYNTGELFF
many TRBJ1-5 TRBD1 TRBV6-1 TGTGCCAGCAGACCAATCGTTCCGGGACAGGGGATGGAACAGCCCCAGCATTTT CASRPIVPGQGMEQPQHF
many TRBJ2-3 NA TRBV20-1 TGCAGTGCTAGGCGGGGCCGTGGCACAGATACGCAGTATTTT CSARRGRGTDTQYF
many TRBJ2-2 TRBD1 TRBV12-3/TRBV12-4 TGTGCCAGCAGTTTCCGGGACAGGGGAACACCCGGGGAGCTGTTTTTT CASSFRDRGTPGELFF
many TRBJ2-1 TRBD2 TRBV6-5 TGTGCCAGCAGTTACTCACCGGGACTAGCGGAACCTGAGCAGTTCTTC CASSYSPGLAEPEQFF
NA TRBJ2-1 NA TRBV9 TGTGCCAGCAGCGTAGGTCAGGCCTTCAATGAGCAGTTCTTC CASSVGQAFNEQFF
few TRBJ1-1 NA TRBV29-1 TGCAGCGTTTCCGATCCCGCTGAAGCTTTCTTT CSVSDPAEAFF
NA TRBJ2-5 NA TRBV27 TGTGCCAGCAGTCCCCCCCTTGGGAGCCAGTACTTC CASSPPLGSQYF
many TRBJ2-2 TRBD2 TRBV7-2 TGTGCCAGCAGCCAAAGTAGACTAGCGGGAGGGACCGGGGAGCTGTTTTTT CASSQSRLAGGTGELFF
many TRBJ2-7 TRBD2 TRBV6-1 TGTGCCATCAGCCCCCTAGCGGGTACACTCTACGAGCAGTACTTC CAISPLAGTLYEQYF
many TRBJ2-2 TRBD1 TRBV4-2 TGTGCCAGCAGCCCAGACAGGGACACCGGGGAGCTGTTTTTT CASSPDRDTGELFF
NA TRBJ2-5 TRBD2 TRBV5-1 TGCGCCAGCCAAGGGACTAGCGTCGAGACCCAGTACTTC CASQGTSVETQYF
many TRBJ2-5 NA TRBV11-2 TGTGCCAGCAGTACTGGGGTTGGCCAAGAGACCCAGTACTTC CASSTGVGQETQYF
few TRBJ2-7 TRBD2 TRBV10-2 TGCGCCAGCAGAAGCGCGGGAGGGCCCCACGAGCAGTACTTC CASRSAGGPHEQYF
many TRBJ2-5 NA TRBV30 TGTGCCTGGACTACAGGGCGGGAGACCCAGTACTTC CAWTTGRETQYF
NA TRBJ1-2 NA TRBV7-9 TGTGCCAGCACCCGACGGGACGGGAGAAGCTACACCTTC CASTRRDGRSYTF
NA TRBJ2-7 TRBD1 TRBV25-1 TGTGCCAGCAGTGATACAGGGGCGAGCTCCTACGAGCAGTACTTC CASSDTGASSYEQYF
NA TRBJ2-4 NA TRBV29-1 TGCAGCGTCGTGGTGGGGTCGCTAGCCAAAAACATTCAGTACTTC CSVVVGSLAKNIQYF
few TRBJ1-1 TRBD1 TRBV6-5 TGTGCCAGCAGTTCCCGGACAGGTCCCCTTTACACTGAAGCTTTCTTT CASSSRTGPLYTEAFF
NA TRBJ1-5 TRBD1 TRBV12-3/TRBV12-4 TGTGCCAGCAGTTTTGGGACAGGGCCCCCCCCTTTGACCCAGCATTTT CASSFGTGPPPLTQHF
many TRBJ2-5 TRBD1 TRBV14 TGTGCCAGCAGCCGAACAGGGGGCATCGAAGAGACCCAGTACTTC CASSRTGGIEETQYF